Listed below are T cell receptor beta chains from one sample, sequenced in a study of T-cell memory formation after mild COVID-19. MiXCR, applied by TCRdb to the 5' RACE reads, yields one record per CDR3 protein. The sample comprises 140,000 to 150,000 distinct CDR3 sequences, over 15% of which are singletons, and about 2.3% rests with the top ten. The sample was PBMCs or a T cell subset sorted from them (not recorded which). The receptors were gathered from an adult woman who had mild COVID-19 (a few samples of this study predate the infection). Cell type and time point are not known. Each CDR3 is given with its conserved first and last residue. A D gene is named only where the DNA matches it firmly. The size field is filled for only some rows; it gives once, few, many or a size class.

-	TRBV18	TRBD1	TRBJ2-5	TGTGCCAGCTCACCCGTCGGACAGGGGGCGTTAAAGACCCAGTACTTC	CASSPVGQGALKTQYF
-	TRBV7-2	-	TRBJ2-1	TGTGCCAGCAGCTTATTAAAGGACCCCAGGGCCGCGTTCTTC	CASSLLKDPRAAFF
-	TRBV10-3	-	TRBJ1-2	TGTGCCATCAGTGAGCAGGGTTCTAACTATGGCTACACCTTC	CAISEQGSNYGYTF
-	TRBV12-3/TRBV12-4	-	TRBJ1-6	TGTGCCAGCAGCCTCGGCCCCATCACCCTCCACTTT	CASSLGPITLHF
many	TRBV11-2	TRBD2	TRBJ2-3	TGTGCCAGCAGCCCCGCTAGCGGGCGGGAGTATTTT	CASSPASGREYF
once	TRBV9	-	TRBJ2-7	TGTGCCAGCAGCGGTACCCCAACTAATTACGAGCAGTACTTC	CASSGTPTNYEQYF
many	TRBV7-6	TRBD2	TRBJ2-1	TGTGCCAGCAGCAGTAGCGGGGGGTTCTACAATGAGCAGTTCTTC	CASSSSGGFYNEQFF
many	TRBV5-1	-	TRBJ2-5	TGCGCCAGCAGCCCCGGACAGACCCAAGAGACCCAGTACTTC	CASSPGQTQETQYF
-	TRBV5-1	-	TRBJ1-2	TGCGCCAGCAGCTTGGGCCCAGGGGCCTATGGCTACACCTTC	CASSLGPGAYGYTF
-	TRBV29-1	-	TRBJ2-5	TGCAGCGTTGAAGTAGCGGTCGGCGAGACCCAGTACTTC	CSVEVAVGETQYF
-	TRBV15	-	TRBJ1-2	TGTGCCACCAGCAGAGATCGGGTGGCCAGGGTTAACTATGGCTACACCTTC	CATSRDRVARVNYGYTF
few	TRBV7-9	-	TRBJ2-7	TGTGCCAGCAGCCTAGTTAAAAGTTTCGACGAGCAGTACTTC	CASSLVKSFDEQYF
-	TRBV29-1	TRBD2	TRBJ2-1	TGCAGCGTTCTAGCGGGGGCCTACAATGAGCAGTTCTTC	CSVLAGAYNEQFF
-	TRBV12-3/TRBV12-4	TRBD1	TRBJ1-1	TGTGCCAGCAGTCCTGACAGGGGGAACACTGAAGCTTTCTTT	CASSPDRGNTEAFF
-	TRBV6-6	TRBD2	TRBJ2-3	TGTGCCAGCAGTTACCCCCGGACTAGCGGGAAGGGAAGCACAGATACGCAGTATTTT	CASSYPRTSGKGSTDTQYF
-	TRBV6-5	-	TRBJ2-1	TGTGCCAGCAGTTATGTACAGGGGAGGAATGAGCAGTTCTTC	CASSYVQGRNEQFF
-	TRBV5-4	-	TRBJ2-6	TGTGCCAGCAGCGCTGGGCCAGGGGCGGCTGGGGCCAACGTCCTGACTTTC	CASSAGPGAAGANVLTF
many	TRBV20-1	-	TRBJ1-2	TGCAGTGCTAGAGATCCCAGGGGCTATGGCTACACCTTC	CSARDPRGYGYTF
-	TRBV20-1	TRBD2	TRBJ2-7	TGCAGTGCTAGGGGGAGCGGGAAGTCCCACGAGCAGTACTTC	CSARGSGKSHEQYF
few	TRBV12-3/TRBV12-4	-	TRBJ1-1	TGTGCCAGCACGAAGGCCACTGAAGCTTTCTTT	CASTKATEAFF
-	TRBV7-2	-	TRBJ1-6	TGTGCCAGCAGCTTAAGGAATACAGGGTGGTATTCACCCCTCCACTTT	CASSLRNTGWYSPLHF
-	TRBV6-5	-	TRBJ1-1	TGTGCCAGCAGTGTAGGGAGGCCCATGAACACTGAAGCTTTCTTT	CASSVGRPMNTEAFF
few	TRBV3-1	-	TRBJ1-2	TGTGCCAGCAGCCAAGGTCACGCGGGCACCTTC	CASSQGHAGTF
few	TRBV20-1	TRBD2	TRBJ2-3	TGCAGCCGTAGGGCTAGCGGGGGTTCTAGCACAGATACGCAGTATTTT	CSRRASGGSSTDTQYF
-	TRBV12-3/TRBV12-4	TRBD1	TRBJ2-5	TGTGCCAGCAGTTCCAAAGGGACAGGGAAAGAGACCCAGTACTTC	CASSSKGTGKETQYF
few	TRBV7-9	-	TRBJ1-1	TGTGCCAGCAGCTTAGAGGTGGGGAACACTGAAGCTTTCTTT	CASSLEVGNTEAFF